The clone carrying this TCR beta chain was seen a few times. The antigen is unknown. With 60 Vbeta and 13 Jbeta primers, the PCR was carried out. TCRdb keeps only in-frame clones here, not all; method: immunoSEQ multiplex PCR. The data show 150,000 to 200,000 clones, 65% to 80% seen once. This entry belongs to a study of cytomegalovirus exposure and HLA in healthy donors. Germline CDR1 is SGHNT and CDR2 is YENEEA. This CDR3 comprises 17 residues. V lost 5 bases to trimming and J lost 1 base, with 20 bases between them. General study findings and limits: In a later analysis, an Asian-associated ancestry cluster reportedly showed fewer N-insertions than the roughly 710-donor mean. It was taken for granted in presence/absence analyses that sequencing depth across donors was roughly uniform.

V usage is TRBV11-3 and J usage is TRBJ1-1; unclear D gene. Sequenced: PBMCs. The source of this sequence is a middle-aged woman in good health and CMV-seronegative. In nucleotides, the CDR3 is TGTGCCAGCAGCAACCCACCCTTGGGCGCCCAGAACACTGAAGCTTTCTTT. Translated: CASSNPPLGAQNTEAFF.